This T cell receptor beta chain was identified in a study of T cells in Graves' hyperthyroidism and ophthalmopathy. This clonotype was recorded a few times. TCR beta CDR3 region amplification was performed from RNA transcripts. HTBI primers were employed in a first-round RT-PCR of the TCR CDR3. TCRdb reprocessed the multiplex PCR reads with MiXCR, giving one entry per CDR3 protein. The sample carries approximately 400,000 distinct CDR3 sequences, approximately 15% recorded once. Sequencing used blood. The clonotype was recovered from a woman in her twenties or thirties with Graves' hyperthyroidism.

This chain's CDR3 is CASSLFIASGGRDEKLFF. The CDR3 DNA is TGTGCCAGCAGCTTATTTATCGCTTCGGGGGGGCGAGATGAAAAACTGTTTTTT. The V call is TRBV7-2, the J call TRBJ1-4; D perhaps matches TRBD1 (6 bases). Germline loops: CDR1 SGHTA, CDR2 FQGNSA. V gave up 2 bases and J gave up 6 bases, with 22 bases separating them. This CDR3 spans 18 amino acids.